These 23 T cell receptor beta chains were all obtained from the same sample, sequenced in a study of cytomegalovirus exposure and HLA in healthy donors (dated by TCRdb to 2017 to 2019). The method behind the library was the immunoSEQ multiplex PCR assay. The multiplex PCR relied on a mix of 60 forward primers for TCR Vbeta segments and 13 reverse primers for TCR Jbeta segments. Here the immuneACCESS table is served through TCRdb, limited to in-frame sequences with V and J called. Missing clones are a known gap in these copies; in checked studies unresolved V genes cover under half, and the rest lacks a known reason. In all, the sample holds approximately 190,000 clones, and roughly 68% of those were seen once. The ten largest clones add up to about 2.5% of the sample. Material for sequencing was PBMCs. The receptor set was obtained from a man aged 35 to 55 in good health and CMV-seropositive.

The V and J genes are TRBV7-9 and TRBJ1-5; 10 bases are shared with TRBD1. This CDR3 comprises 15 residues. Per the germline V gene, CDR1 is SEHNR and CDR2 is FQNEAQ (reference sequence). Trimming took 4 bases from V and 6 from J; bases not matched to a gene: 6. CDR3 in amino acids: CASSSGQGDTQPQHF. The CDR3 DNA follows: TGTGCCAGCAGCTCCGGACAGGGGGATACTCAGCCCCAGCATTTT.

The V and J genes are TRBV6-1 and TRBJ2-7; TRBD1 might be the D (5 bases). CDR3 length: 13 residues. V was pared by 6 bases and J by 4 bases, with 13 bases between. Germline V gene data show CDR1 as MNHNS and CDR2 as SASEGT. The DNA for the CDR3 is TGTGCCAGCAGCCTTGACAGACCATACGAGCAGTACTTC. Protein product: CASSLDRPYEQYF.

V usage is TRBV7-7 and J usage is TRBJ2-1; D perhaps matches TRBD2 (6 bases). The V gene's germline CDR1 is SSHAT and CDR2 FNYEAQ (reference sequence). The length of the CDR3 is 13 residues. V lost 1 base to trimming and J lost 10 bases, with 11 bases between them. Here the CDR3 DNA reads TGTGCCAGCAGCTTAGACAGTGCGGGGGAGCAGTTCTTC. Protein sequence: CASSLDSAGEQFF.

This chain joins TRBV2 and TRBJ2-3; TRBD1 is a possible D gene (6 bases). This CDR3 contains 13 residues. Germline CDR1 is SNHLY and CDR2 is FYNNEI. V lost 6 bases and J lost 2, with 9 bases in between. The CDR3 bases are TGTGCCAGCAGAGGACAGACCACAGATACGCAGTATTTT. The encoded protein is CASRGQTTDTQYF.

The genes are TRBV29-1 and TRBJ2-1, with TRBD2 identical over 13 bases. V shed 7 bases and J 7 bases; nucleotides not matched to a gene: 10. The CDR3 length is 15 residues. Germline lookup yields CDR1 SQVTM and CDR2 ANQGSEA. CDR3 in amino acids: CSARGGGLAGNEQFF. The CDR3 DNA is TGCAGCGCCCGAGGTGGGGGACTAGCGGGGAATGAGCAGTTCTTC.

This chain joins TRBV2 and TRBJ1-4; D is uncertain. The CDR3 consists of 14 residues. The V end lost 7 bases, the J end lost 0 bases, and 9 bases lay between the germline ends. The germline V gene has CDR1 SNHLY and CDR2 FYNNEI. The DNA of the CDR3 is TGTGCCAGCACGGCGGACTCAACTAATGAAAAACTGTTTTTT. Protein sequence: CASTADSTNEKLFF.

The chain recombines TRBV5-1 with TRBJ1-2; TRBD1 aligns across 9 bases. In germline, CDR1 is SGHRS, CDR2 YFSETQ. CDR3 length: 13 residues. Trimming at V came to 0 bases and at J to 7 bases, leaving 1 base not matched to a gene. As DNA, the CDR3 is TGCGCCAGCAGCTTGGGACAGGGGGTTGGCTACACCTTC. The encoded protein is CASSLGQGVGYTF.

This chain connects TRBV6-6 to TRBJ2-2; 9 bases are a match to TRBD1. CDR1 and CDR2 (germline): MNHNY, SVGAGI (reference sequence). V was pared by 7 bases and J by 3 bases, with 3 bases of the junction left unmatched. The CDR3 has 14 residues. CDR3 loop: CASKRTGDTGELFF. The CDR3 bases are TGTGCCAGCAAGAGGACAGGGGACACCGGGGAGCTGTTTTTT.

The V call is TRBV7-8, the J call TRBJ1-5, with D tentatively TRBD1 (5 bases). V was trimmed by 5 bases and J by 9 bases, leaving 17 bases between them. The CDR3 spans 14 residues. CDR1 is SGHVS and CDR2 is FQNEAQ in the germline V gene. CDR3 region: CASSPRDEAWPQHF. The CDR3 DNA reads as TGTGCCAGCAGCCCCAGGGATGAGGCCTGGCCCCAGCATTTT. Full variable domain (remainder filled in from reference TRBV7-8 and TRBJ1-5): GAGVSQSPRYKVAKRGQDVALRCDPISGHVSLFWYQQALGQGPEFLTYFQNEAQLDKSGLPSDRFFAERPEGSVSTLKIQRTQQEDSAVYLCASSPRDEAWPQHFGDGTRLSIL.

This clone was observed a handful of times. DNA of the CDR3: TGTGCCAGCAGCTACAACCCAGGGTCCCATGAGCAGTTCTTC. It translates to CASSYNPGSHEQFF. V gene TRBV6-5 combines with J gene TRBJ2-1; tentatively, D is TRBD1 (5 bases). Trimming took 6 bases from V and 8 from J, leaving 17 bases between them. The CDR3 loop spans 14 amino acids. Germline V gives CDR1 MNHEY, CDR2 SVGAGI.

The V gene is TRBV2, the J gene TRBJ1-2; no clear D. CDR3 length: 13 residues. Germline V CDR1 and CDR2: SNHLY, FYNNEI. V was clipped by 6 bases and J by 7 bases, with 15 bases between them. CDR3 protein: CASSLAGSGGYTF. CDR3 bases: TGTGCCAGCAGCCTGGCAGGATCTGGTGGCTACACCTTC. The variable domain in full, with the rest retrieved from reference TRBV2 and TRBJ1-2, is EPEVTQTPSHQVTQMGQEVILRCVPISNHLYFYWYRQILGQKVEFLVSFYNNEISEKSEIFDDQFSVERPDGSNFTLKIRSTKLEDSAMYFCASSLAGSGGYTFGSGTRLTVV.

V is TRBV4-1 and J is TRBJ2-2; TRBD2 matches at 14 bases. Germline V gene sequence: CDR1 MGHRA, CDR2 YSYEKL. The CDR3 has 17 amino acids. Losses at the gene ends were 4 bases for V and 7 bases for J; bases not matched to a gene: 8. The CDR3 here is CASSRRLAGGPSGELFF. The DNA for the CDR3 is TGCGCCAGCAGCCGCCGACTAGCGGGGGGGCCTAGCGGGGAGCTGTTTTTT.

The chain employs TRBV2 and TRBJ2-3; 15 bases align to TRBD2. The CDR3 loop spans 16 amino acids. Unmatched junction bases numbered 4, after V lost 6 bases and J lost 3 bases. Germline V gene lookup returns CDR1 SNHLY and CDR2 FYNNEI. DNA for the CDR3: TGTGCCAGCAGCTGGACTAGCGGGGGGGTGACAGATACGCAGTATTTT. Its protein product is CASSWTSGGVTDTQYF.

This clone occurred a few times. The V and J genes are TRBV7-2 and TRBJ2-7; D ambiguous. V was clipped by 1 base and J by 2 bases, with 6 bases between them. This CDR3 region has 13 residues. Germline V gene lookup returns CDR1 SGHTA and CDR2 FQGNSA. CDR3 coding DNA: TGTGCCAGCAGCTTAGGGGCCCCCTACGAGCAGTACTTC. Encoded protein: CASSLGAPYEQYF.

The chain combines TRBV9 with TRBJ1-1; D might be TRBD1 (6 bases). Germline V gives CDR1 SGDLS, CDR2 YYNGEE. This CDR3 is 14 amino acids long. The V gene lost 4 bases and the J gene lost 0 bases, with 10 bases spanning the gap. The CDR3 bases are TGTGCCAGCAGCCCGGGGGGCATGAACACTGAAGCTTTCTTT. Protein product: CASSPGGMNTEAFF. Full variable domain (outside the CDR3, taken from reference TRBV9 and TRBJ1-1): DSGVTQTPKHLITATGQRVTLRCSPRSGDLSVYWYQQSLDQGLQFLIQYYNGEERAKGNILERFSAQQFPDLHSELNLSSLELGDSALYFCASSPGGMNTEAFFGQGTRLTVV.

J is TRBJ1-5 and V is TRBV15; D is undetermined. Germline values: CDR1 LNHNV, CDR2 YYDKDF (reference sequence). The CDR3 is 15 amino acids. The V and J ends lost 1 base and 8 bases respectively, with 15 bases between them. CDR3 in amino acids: CATSRGGEGVEPQHF. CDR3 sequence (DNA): TGTGCCACCAGCAGAGGGGGAGAGGGTGTGGAGCCCCAGCATTTT.

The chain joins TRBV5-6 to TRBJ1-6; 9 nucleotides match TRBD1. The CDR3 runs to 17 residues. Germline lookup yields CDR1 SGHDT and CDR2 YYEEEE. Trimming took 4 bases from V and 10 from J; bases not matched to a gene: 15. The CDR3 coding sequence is TGTGCCAGCAGCCGGAAACAGGGGGCGCGATACCCCTCACCCCTCCACTTT. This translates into CASSRKQGARYPSPLHF.

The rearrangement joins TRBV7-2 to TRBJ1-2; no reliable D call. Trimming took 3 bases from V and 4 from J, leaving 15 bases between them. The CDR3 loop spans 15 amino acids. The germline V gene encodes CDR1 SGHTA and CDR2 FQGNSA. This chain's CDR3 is CASSLYSADSYGYTF. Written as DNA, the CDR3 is TGTGCCAGCAGCTTGTATTCGGCGGACTCCTATGGCTACACCTTC.

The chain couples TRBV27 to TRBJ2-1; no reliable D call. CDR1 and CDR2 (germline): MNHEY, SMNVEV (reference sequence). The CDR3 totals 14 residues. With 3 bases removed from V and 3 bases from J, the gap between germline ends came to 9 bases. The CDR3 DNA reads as TGTGCCAGCAGTTTGAGAGGCTTCTACAATGAGCAGTTCTTC. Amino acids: CASSLRGFYNEQFF.

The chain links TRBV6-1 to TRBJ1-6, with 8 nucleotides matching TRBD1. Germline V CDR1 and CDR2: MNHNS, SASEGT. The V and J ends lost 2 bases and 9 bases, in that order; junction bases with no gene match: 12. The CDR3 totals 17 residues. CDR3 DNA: TGTGCCAGCAGTGAATCGCCCTGGACAGGGTTTTTTTCACCCCTCCACTTT. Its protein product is CASSESPWTGFFSPLHF.

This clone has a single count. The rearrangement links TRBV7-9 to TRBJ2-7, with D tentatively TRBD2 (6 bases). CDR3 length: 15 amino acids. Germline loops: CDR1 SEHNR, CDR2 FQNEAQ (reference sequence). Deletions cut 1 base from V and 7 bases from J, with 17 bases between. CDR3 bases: TGTGCCAGCAGCTTAGTAGCGGTCCTAATGGGGGAGCAGTACTTC. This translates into CASSLVAVLMGEQYF.

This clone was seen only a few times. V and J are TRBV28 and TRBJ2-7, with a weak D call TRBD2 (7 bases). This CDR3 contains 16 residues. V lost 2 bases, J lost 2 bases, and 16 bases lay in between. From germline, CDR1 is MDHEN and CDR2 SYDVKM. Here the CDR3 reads CASSLSLGGLPYEQYF. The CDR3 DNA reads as TGTGCCAGCAGTTTAAGTTTGGGGGGGCTCCCCTACGAGCAGTACTTC.

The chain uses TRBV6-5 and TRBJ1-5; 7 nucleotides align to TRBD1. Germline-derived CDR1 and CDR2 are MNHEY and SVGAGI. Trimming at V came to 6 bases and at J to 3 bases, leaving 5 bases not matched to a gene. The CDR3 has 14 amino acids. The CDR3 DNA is TGTGCCAGCAGCATGGACAGGAACAATCAGCCCCAGCATTTT. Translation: CASSMDRNNQPQHF.